Presented here are 11 T cell receptor beta chains from one specimen sequenced in a study of shared clonotypes between healthy human individuals (dated by TCRdb to 2020 to 2022). CD8 naive samples were CD45RO-negative cells positively selected for CCR7, giving a CD45RA+CCR7+ population that excluded TemRA cells. Library method: the immunoSEQ multiplex PCR assay. This immuneACCESS table, as held by TCRdb, lists in-frame sequences with V and J called but not all clones. Of the missing ones, under half trace to an unresolved V gene in checked studies; the others have no known cause. The sample table lists around 600,000 clones, approximately 95% of them with a count of one. Approximately 0.11% of the sample belongs to the ten largest clones. Specimen: naive CD8+ T cells sorted from blood. Per the publication, the cell subset or site label means: CD45RA+CCR7+. Receptor source: a woman aged 25 to 39 in good health.

The rearrangement joins TRBV7-9 to TRBJ1-1; D unclear. V lost 4 bases and J 9 bases, leaving 12 bases between the germline ends. From germline, CDR1 is SEHNR and CDR2 FQNEAQ (reference sequence). The CDR3 has 12 residues. The CDR3 here is CASSSSAVQAFF. Written as DNA, the CDR3 is TGTGCCAGCAGCTCATCTGCCGTTCAAGCTTTCTTT.

V gene TRBV6-6 combines with J gene TRBJ2-7; 10 bases align to TRBD1. The CDR3 is made up of 14 amino acids. Germline V gives CDR1 MNHNY, CDR2 SVGAGI (reference sequence). V was clipped by 5 bases and J by 6 bases; unmatched bases: 7. For the CDR3, the DNA is TGTGCCAGCAGTAACCGACAGGGGGCGGCCGAGCAGTACTTC. It translates to CASSNRQGAAEQYF.

The V and J genes are TRBV19 and TRBJ2-1; 7 bases agree with TRBD1. The CDR3 has 17 residues. Germline trimming cut 1 base from V and 0 bases from J; bases unmatched to any gene: 6. CDR1 is LNHDA, CDR2 SQIVND, per germline (reference sequence). This CDR3 is CASSIVPQGYSYNEQFF. The CDR3 DNA sequence: TGTGCCAGTAGTATAGTTCCACAGGGGTACTCCTACAATGAGCAGTTCTTC.

For this clone: This CDR3 is also generated by other DNA sequences in the sample. The rearrangement links TRBV5-6 to TRBJ1-3; D not certain. V lost 0 bases, J lost 4 bases, and 8 bases lay in between. Germline V gene lookup returns CDR1 SGHDT and CDR2 YYEEEE. The CDR3 has 14 residues. CDR3: CASSLDGSGNTIYF. The CDR3 nucleotides read TGTGCCAGCAGCTTGGATGGTTCGGGAAACACCATATATTTT.

The chain links TRBV13 to TRBJ2-7; 7 bases are shared with TRBD1. CDR3 length: 15 amino acids. Unmatched junction bases numbered 5, after V lost 0 bases and J lost 3 bases. Germline V lookup: CDR1 PRHDT, CDR2 FYEKMQ (reference sequence). The CDR3 nucleotides are TGTGCCAGCAGCTTAGGAGGGGGCGGCGGCTACGAGCAGTACTTC. Its protein is CASSLGGGGGYEQYF. Full variable domain (rest looked up from reference TRBV13 and TRBJ2-7): AAGVIQSPRHLIKEKRETATLKCYPIPRHDTVYWYQQGPGQDPQFLISFYEKMQSDKGSIPDRFSAQQFSDYHSELNMSSLELGDSALYFCASSLGGGGGYEQYFGPGTRLTVT.

As to this clone: Other DNA sequences in the sample encode the same CDR3. The chain combines TRBV4-1 with TRBJ2-7, with a possible D match to TRBD1 (6 bases). V was trimmed by 0 bases and J by 2 bases, leaving 8 bases between them. Germline V gene sequence: CDR1 MGHRA, CDR2 YSYEKL. The CDR3 has 14 amino acids. CDR3 loop: CASSQDAGAYEQYF. CDR3 in DNA: TGCGCCAGCAGCCAAGATGCAGGGGCCTACGAGCAGTACTTC.

Only one count was recorded for this clone. This sequence joins TRBV6-5 and TRBJ2-7; D might be TRBD2 (6 bases). This CDR3 region has 15 residues. V lost 0 bases and J 4 bases, leaving 13 bases between the germline ends. Germline values: CDR1 MNHEY, CDR2 SVGAGI. CDR3 nucleotides: TGTGCCAGCAGTTACTCGGAGACTAGAGGTTACGAGCAGTACTTC. This codes for CASSYSETRGYEQYF.

The rearrangement joins TRBV11-2 to TRBJ1-5; a weak D match, TRBD1 (5 bases). V gave up 6 bases and J gave up 0 bases, with 15 bases separating them. Germline CDR1 is SGHAT and CDR2 is FQNNGV. This CDR3 is built from 16 residues. CDR3 bases: TGTGCCAGCAGAATGAGACAGTCTTATAGCAATCAGCCCCAGCATTTT. It encodes CASRMRQSYSNQPQHF.

V is TRBV6-4 and J is TRBJ1-2, with D maybe TRBD1 (6 bases). Trimming shortened V by 6 bases and J by 8 bases, and 22 bases separated the two germline ends. This CDR3 region has 15 residues. Germline CDR1 is MRHNA and CDR2 is SNTAGT. CDR3: CASRFQQGWLSGYTF. The CDR3 bases are TGTGCCAGCAGGTTCCAACAGGGCTGGCTGAGCGGCTACACCTTC.

This chain links TRBV5-4 with TRBJ2-1; no reliable D call. Germline V CDR1 and CDR2: SGHNT, YYREEE (reference sequence). The CDR3 runs 13 residues. Trimming took off 2 bases at V and 6 bases at J, with 9 bases between the two ends. The CDR3 nucleotides read TGTGCCAGCAGCTTCGTCGACCCCAATGAGCAGTTCTTC. Its translation: CASSFVDPNEQFF.

The rearrangement links TRBV19 to TRBJ2-2; tentative D call: TRBD2 (6 bases). CDR1 and CDR2 from the germline V gene are LNHDA and SQIVND (reference sequence). The CDR3 sequence is 16 residues long. V lost 2 bases and J 5 bases, leaving 15 bases between the germline ends. The CDR3, as DNA: TGTGCCAGTAGTATATCGGCTAGCGTGGAGACCGGGGAGCTGTTTTTT. The encoded protein is CASSISASVETGELFF. Variable domain in full (rest from reference TRBV19 and TRBJ2-2): DGGITQSPKYLFRKEGQNVTLSCEQNLNHDAMYWYRQDPGQGLRLIYYSQIVNDFQKGDIAEGYSVSREKKESFPLTVTSAQKNPTAFYLCASSISASVETGELFFGEGSRLTVL.